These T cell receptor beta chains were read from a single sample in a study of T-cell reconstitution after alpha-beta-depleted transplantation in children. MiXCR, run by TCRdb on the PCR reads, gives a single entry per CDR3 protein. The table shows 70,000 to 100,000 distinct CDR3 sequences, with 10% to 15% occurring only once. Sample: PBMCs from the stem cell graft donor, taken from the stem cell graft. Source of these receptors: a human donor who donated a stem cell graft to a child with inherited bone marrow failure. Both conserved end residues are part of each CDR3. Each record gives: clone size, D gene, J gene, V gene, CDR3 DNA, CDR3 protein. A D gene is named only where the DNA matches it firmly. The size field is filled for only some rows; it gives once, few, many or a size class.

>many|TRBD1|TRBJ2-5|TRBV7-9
TGTGCCAGCAGCTTAAGGGGGCTGGCAGAGACCCAGTACTTC
CASSLRGLAETQYF
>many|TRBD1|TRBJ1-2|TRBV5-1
TGCGCCAGCAGCTTGGAAGGGGGCTCTTGGTATGGCTACACCTTC
CASSLEGGSWYGYTF
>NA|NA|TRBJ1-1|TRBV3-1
TGTGCCAGCAGCCAAGGAGGTAAGGGATGGGCCACTGAAGCTTTCTTT
CASSQGGKGWATEAFF
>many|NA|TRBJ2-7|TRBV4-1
TGCGCCAGCAGCCAGGTCAGGGGCCCCACCGAGCAGTACTTC
CASSQVRGPTEQYF
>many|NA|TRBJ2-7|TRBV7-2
TGTGCCAGCAGCTTACGTCGCGGAGGGACCTACGAGCAGTACTTC
CASSLRRGGTYEQYF
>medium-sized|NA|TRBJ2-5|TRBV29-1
TGCAGCGCACCGGGACAAGTGATGGAGACCCAGTACTTC
CSAPGQVMETQYF
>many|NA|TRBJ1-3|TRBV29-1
TGCAGCGTTGGGATATTTGGAGGAAACACCATATATTTT
CSVGIFGGNTIYF
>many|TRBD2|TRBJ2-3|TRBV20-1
TGCAGTGCTAGCTCTAGCGGAAACACAGATACGCAGTATTTT
CSASSSGNTDTQYF
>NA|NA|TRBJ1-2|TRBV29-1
TGCAGCGCCTATGATACGGACAGTCTAGGTGGCTACACCTTC
CSAYDTDSLGGYTF
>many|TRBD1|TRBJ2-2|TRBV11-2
TGTGCCAGCAGCTCGACGACGCCTGAACAGGGGCGGAGGGAGCTGTTTTTT
CASSSTTPEQGRRELFF
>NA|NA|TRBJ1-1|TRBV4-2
TGTGCCAGCAGCCCCTATCCGGGGGCGGAAGCTTTCTTT
CASSPYPGAEAFF
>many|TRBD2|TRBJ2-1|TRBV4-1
TGCGCCAGCAGCCCCCCTGCGGGAGGGAGGGATGAGCAGTTCTTC
CASSPPAGGRDEQFF
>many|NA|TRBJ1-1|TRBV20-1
TGCAGTGCTAGAGGCGGGGGAGACACTGAAGCTTTCTTT
CSARGGGDTEAFF
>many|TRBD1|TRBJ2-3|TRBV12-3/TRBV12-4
TGTGCCAGCAGCCCCGGACAGGGTGATAACACAGATACGCAGTATTTT
CASSPGQGDNTDTQYF
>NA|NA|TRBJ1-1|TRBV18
TGTGCCAGCTCACTAGACGGCCGGGATAACACTGAAGCTTTCTTT
CASSLDGRDNTEAFF
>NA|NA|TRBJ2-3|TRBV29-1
TGCAGCGTTGTTACAGGCACAGATACGCAGTATTTT
CSVVTGTDTQYF
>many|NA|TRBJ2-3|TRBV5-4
TGTGCCAGCAGATGGGGACCAGGGAACACAGATACGCAGTATTTT
CASRWGPGNTDTQYF
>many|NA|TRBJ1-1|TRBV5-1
TGCGCCAGCAGCTTGGGTTATCGTCCAGGGAACACTGAAGCTTTCTTT
CASSLGYRPGNTEAFF
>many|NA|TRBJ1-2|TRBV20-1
TGCAGTGCCGCACGAGGGGGTAGCTATGGCTACACCTTC
CSAARGGSYGYTF
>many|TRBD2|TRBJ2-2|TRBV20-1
TGCAGTGCTAGACGGTCGGGACTAGAGGCCGGGGAGCTGTTTTTT
CSARRSGLEAGELFF
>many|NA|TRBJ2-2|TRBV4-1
TGCGCCAGCAGCCGACGTATTGGCACCGGGGAGCTGTTTTTT
CASSRRIGTGELFF
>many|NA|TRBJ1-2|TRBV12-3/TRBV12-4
TGTGCCAGCAGTTTTGAGGGGACTGGCTACACCTTC
CASSFEGTGYTF
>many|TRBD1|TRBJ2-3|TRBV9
TGTGCCAGCAGCGTAGGGGACAGTCTCACAGATACGCAGTATTTT
CASSVGDSLTDTQYF
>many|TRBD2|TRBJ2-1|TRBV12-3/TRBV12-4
TGTGCCAGCGGGTCGACTAGCGGGGGCCGTAATGAGCAGTTCTTC
CASGSTSGGRNEQFF
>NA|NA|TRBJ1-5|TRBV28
TGTGCCAGCCTTCTGATCGGGGATCAGCCCCAGCATTTT
CASLLIGDQPQHF
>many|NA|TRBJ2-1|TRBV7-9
TGTGCCAGCAGCCTTGGACTGGGGAGCTCCTACAATGAGCAGTTCTTC
CASSLGLGSSYNEQFF
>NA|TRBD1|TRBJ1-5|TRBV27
TGTGCCAGCAGCCCACACCGGGACAGACATAATCAGCCCCAGCATTTT
CASSPHRDRHNQPQHF
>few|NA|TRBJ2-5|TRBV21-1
TGTGCCAGCAGCAAAGCATTAGGGGGGGCCATCGAAGAGACCCAGTACTTC
CASSKALGGAIEETQYF
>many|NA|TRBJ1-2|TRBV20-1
TGCAGTGCTAGTGGGTCGAACTATGGCTACACCTTC
CSASGSNYGYTF
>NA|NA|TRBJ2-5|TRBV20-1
TGCAGTGCTAGCGATATGGGGTACCAAGAGACCCAGTACTTC
CSASDMGYQETQYF
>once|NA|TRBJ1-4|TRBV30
TGTGCCTGGGGCCCACCCCCCGGCAGAGGGGGAAATGAAAAACTGTTTTTT
CAWGPPPGRGGNEKLFF
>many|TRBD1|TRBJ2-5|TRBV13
TGTGCCAGCACGGGACCCGGACAGGGGTGGCAAGAGACCCAGTACTTC
CASTGPGQGWQETQYF
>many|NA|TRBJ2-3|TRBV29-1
TGCAGCGTTGACAACAGTGGGCTAGAAGATACGCAGTATTTT
CSVDNSGLEDTQYF
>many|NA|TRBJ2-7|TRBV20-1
TGCAGTGCTAGAGATCCCAGTAGCTCCTACGAGCAGTACTTC
CSARDPSSSYEQYF
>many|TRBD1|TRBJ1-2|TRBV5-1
TGCGCCAGCAGCTTCCAAATTATCGGGACAGCTGAAGGCTACACCTTC
CASSFQIIGTAEGYTF
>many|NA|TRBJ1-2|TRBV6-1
TGTGCCAGCAGTGAAACGGGGGCAATAGGGCTGACGAACTATGGCTACACCTTC
CASSETGAIGLTNYGYTF
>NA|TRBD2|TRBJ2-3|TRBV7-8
TGTGCCAGCAGCTTACGACGACTAGCGGGAGTTTACGATACGCAGTATTTT
CASSLRRLAGVYDTQYF
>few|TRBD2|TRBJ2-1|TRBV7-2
TGTGCCAGCAGCTTAGTGTTTTGGACTAGCTCCTACAATGAGCAGTTCTTC
CASSLVFWTSSYNEQFF
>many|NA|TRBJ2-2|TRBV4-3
TGCGCCAGCAGCCAAGATTACGGTGTTATCGGGGAGCTGTTTTTT
CASSQDYGVIGELFF
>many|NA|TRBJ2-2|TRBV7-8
TGTGCCAGCAGCTTAGAAGGGTTTGGCACCGGGGAGCTGTTTTTT
CASSLEGFGTGELFF
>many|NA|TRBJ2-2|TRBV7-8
TGTGCCAGCAGCTTAGGGTTGGGGCTCGACGGGGAGCTGTTTTTT
CASSLGLGLDGELFF
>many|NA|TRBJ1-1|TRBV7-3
TGTGCCAGCAGCTTAACTCGGGACCAGAACACTGAAGCTTTCTTT
CASSLTRDQNTEAFF
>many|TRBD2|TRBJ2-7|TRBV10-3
TGTGCCATCAGACTAGCGGGAGAATACGAGCAGTACTTC
CAIRLAGEYEQYF
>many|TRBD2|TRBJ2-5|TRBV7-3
TGTGCCAGCTCACGAGGGGTAGCGGGGGGGCAAGAGACCCAGTACTTC
CASSRGVAGGQETQYF
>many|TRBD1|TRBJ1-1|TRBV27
TGTGCCAGCAGTTTAACCCAGGGGGCCGTCACTGAAGCTTTCTTT
CASSLTQGAVTEAFF
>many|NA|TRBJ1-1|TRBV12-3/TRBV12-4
TGTGCCAGCAGTTCGTGGGACCGGAACACTGAAGCTTTCTTT
CASSSWDRNTEAFF
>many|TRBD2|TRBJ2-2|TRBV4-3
TGCGCCAGCAGCCACAGACTAGCGGTCTCGAACACCGGGGAGCTGTTTTTT
CASSHRLAVSNTGELFF
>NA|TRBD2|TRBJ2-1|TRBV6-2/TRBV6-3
TGTGCCAGCAGTGACGGACTAGCGGGAGCCTACTACAATGAGCAGTTCTTC
CASSDGLAGAYYNEQFF
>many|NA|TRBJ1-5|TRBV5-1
TGCGCCAGCAGCTTCTCAGGGAGGGATCAGCCCCAGCATTTT
CASSFSGRDQPQHF
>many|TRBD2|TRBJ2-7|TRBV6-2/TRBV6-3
TGTGCCAGCAGTTACGAGATGCGGACTAGCGGGAGGGACGAGCAGTACTTC
CASSYEMRTSGRDEQYF
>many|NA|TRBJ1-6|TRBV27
TGTGCCAGCAGTTTAGCAGGGACGGGTTCACCCCTCCACTTT
CASSLAGTGSPLHF
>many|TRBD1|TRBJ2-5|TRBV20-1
TGCAGTGCTAGGGGACAGGGGGCCCTTCAAGAGACCCAGTACTTC
CSARGQGALQETQYF
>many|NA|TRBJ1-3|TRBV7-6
TGTGCCAGCAGCCGGACTGGAAACACCATATATTTT
CASSRTGNTIYF
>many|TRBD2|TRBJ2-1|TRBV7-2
TGTGCCAGCAGCTTGACGCGGACTAGCGACAATGAGCAGTTCTTC
CASSLTRTSDNEQFF
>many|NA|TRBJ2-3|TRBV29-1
TGCAGCGTGATGACCACAGATACGCAGTATTTT
CSVMTTDTQYF
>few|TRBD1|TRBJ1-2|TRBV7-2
TGTGCCAGCAGCGTTAGACAGGGGGGAGGTGGCTACACCTTC
CASSVRQGGGGYTF
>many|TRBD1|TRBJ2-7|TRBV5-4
TGTGCCAGCAGCTCCCAGGGGGCAATTAACGAGCAGTACTTC
CASSSQGAINEQYF